This is a list of T cell receptor beta chains from one sample in a study of regulatory T cells in long-lasting Graves disease. Each CDR3 protein is one row after TCRdb ran MiXCR on the multiplex PCR reads. The table includes some 470,000 distinct CDR3 sequences, approximately 21% detected once. The source was peripheral blood mononuclear cells (PBMCs), collected when the disease was refractory, from a patient treated with antithyroid drugs. These receptors originate from a female donor with Graves disease. Both conserved end residues are part of each CDR3. Fields, in order: J gene, D gene, V gene, clone size, CDR3 DNA, CDR3 protein. A D gene is named only where the DNA matches it firmly. Not every row has a clone size; where given, it reads once, few, many or a size class.

TRBJ1-1 - TRBV19 - TGTGCCAGTAGTATAGATCTGGCAAGTACCCAATCAGCTTTCTTT CASSIDLASTQSAFF
TRBJ2-4 - TRBV28 many TGTGCCAGCACTGAGTCAGGGGTATACAAAAACATTCAGTACTTC CASTESGVYKNIQYF
TRBJ1-2 - TRBV28 many TGTGCCAGCAGCACGGGGGACGAGAGGGTCTATGGCTACACCTTC CASSTGDERVYGYTF
TRBJ2-7 TRBD2 TRBV19 - TGTGCCAGTAGTATTCAAGCGGGAAACTACGAGCAGTACTTC CASSIQAGNYEQYF
TRBJ2-7 TRBD1 TRBV7-9 many TGTGCCAGCAGCGGCACAGGGGCCGAGCAGTACTTC CASSGTGAEQYF
TRBJ2-7 - TRBV7-2 many TGTGCCAGCAGCTTACCCGGGACTGGCTACGAGCAGTACTTC CASSLPGTGYEQYF
TRBJ1-1 - TRBV30 few TGTGCCTGGTGTCGTGAGGTCCTCTTCGACACTGAAGCTTTCTTT CAWCREVLFDTEAFF
TRBJ2-3 - TRBV6-1 few TGTGCCAGCAGTGCTAGCGTTATCACAGATACGCAGTATTTT CASSASVITDTQYF
TRBJ2-7 TRBD2 TRBV28 many TGTGCCAGCAGCGCTGATGGCGCGGGGGAGAAGTCCTACGAGCAGTACTTC CASSADGAGEKSYEQYF
TRBJ1-5 - TRBV28 many TGTGCCAGCAGTTGGGGCCAGGTAGACCAGCAGCCCCAGCATTTT CASSWGQVDQQPQHF
TRBJ2-7 - TRBV12-3/TRBV12-4 - TGTGCCAGCAGCTCGGGGGCATACGCGTACGAGCAGTACTTC CASSSGAYAYEQYF
TRBJ1-2 - TRBV10-3 many TGTGCCATCACAGACACCCACTATGGCTACACCTTC CAITDTHYGYTF
TRBJ2-2 - TRBV11-1 many TGTGCCAGCAGCTCGACCGTGAGGACCGGGGAGCTGTTTTTT CASSSTVRTGELFF
TRBJ2-7 TRBD2 TRBV5-1 - TGCGCCAGCAGCTCCAGGGGACTAGCTCTGGACGAGCAGTACTTC CASSSRGLALDEQYF
TRBJ1-5 - TRBV12-3/TRBV12-4 many TGTGCCAGCAGTTCCCGTTGGGCCCAAATTAGCAATCAGCCCCAGCATTTT CASSSRWAQISNQPQHF
TRBJ2-3 - TRBV11-1 few TGTGCCAGCAGCTTATTTCGTTTGGGGACAGATACGCAGTATTTT CASSLFRLGTDTQYF
TRBJ2-7 - TRBV28 - TGTGCCAGCAGTTGGGACATCACCTACGAGCAGTACTTC CASSWDITYEQYF
TRBJ2-4 TRBD2 TRBV7-2 few TGTGCCAGCAGCCCTCTAGCGGGAGGGTTGCTAGCCAAAAACATTCAGTACTTC CASSPLAGGLLAKNIQYF
TRBJ1-1 - TRBV5-5 - TGTGCCAGCAGCTCTCCCGGACAGAAGAGTGAAGCTTTCTTT CASSSPGQKSEAFF
TRBJ2-1 TRBD2 TRBV2 - TGTGCCAGCAGTGAGCCCGTGGGACTAGCATCCGAAAATGAGCAGTTCTTC CASSEPVGLASENEQFF
TRBJ1-1 - TRBV28 many TGTGCCAGCAGTTTTCTGGACAGAGATAACACTGAAGCTTTCTTT CASSFLDRDNTEAFF
TRBJ2-5 TRBD2 TRBV7-7 - TGTGCTAGCAGCCCCACGGTAGCGGGGGCGGGAAAGGAGACCCAGTACTTC CASSPTVAGAGKETQYF
TRBJ2-5 TRBD2 TRBV7-8 many TGTGCCAGCAGCCCTACGGCGGGAGGGCCAGAGACCCAGTACTTC CASSPTAGGPETQYF
TRBJ2-7 - TRBV2 many TGTGCCAGCAGTGTCTCTAGCGCCCTGGGCTCCTACGAGCAGTACTTC CASSVSSALGSYEQYF
TRBJ2-5 - TRBV20-1 - TGCAGTGCTAGAGAGGAGCTAGCCGCGCTCCCCCAACAAGAGACCCAGTACTTC CSAREELAALPQQETQYF
TRBJ1-1 - TRBV20-1 many TGCAGTGCTAGAGGAACGGGGTTGGGCACTGAAGCTTTCTTT CSARGTGLGTEAFF